The TCR beta chain under discussion was sequenced for a study of T-cell memory formation after mild COVID-19. TCRdb re-derived calls from the 5' RACE reads in MiXCR, one entry per CDR3 protein. The table has approximately 170,000 distinct CDR3 sequences, 13% seen once; the top ten hold more than 3%. Germline CDR1 and CDR2: LNHDA and SQIVND (reference sequence). The CDR3 is 15 amino acids. V was trimmed by 1 base and J by 1 base, leaving 10 bases between them. This receptor was identified in a man between 18 and 35 years old who had mild COVID-19 (a few samples of this study predate the infection). Cell type and time point are not known. This chain uses TRBV19 with TRBJ1-1; D remains ambiguous. The sequencing input was PBMCs or a T cell subset sorted from them (not recorded which). The CDR3 DNA sequence: TGTGCCAGTAGTATAGGTGAGGGTACGAACACTGAAGCTTTCTTT. Its translation is CASSIGEGTNTEAFF.